These T cell receptor beta chains were read from a single sample in a study of T-cell reconstitution after alpha-beta-depleted transplantation in children. From the PCR reads, TCRdb called clonotypes with MiXCR, one entry per CDR3 protein. The table includes approximately 640,000 distinct CDR3 sequences, approximately 16% detected once. The sequenced sample was PBMCs from the stem cell graft donor, obtained from the stem cell graft. These receptors were taken from a human donor who donated a stem cell graft to a child with acute myeloid leukemia. The CDR3 runs from the conserved cysteine through the conserved F or W. Fields, in order: clone size, D gene, J gene, V gene, CDR3 DNA, CDR3 protein. The D gene is left open where the match is weak. Only part of the rows carry a size: once, few, many, or a class if the clone is expanded.

clone size: many; D gene: .; J gene: TRBJ1-1; V gene: TRBV7-2; CDR3 DNA: TGTGCCAGCCGGGGGTCGGTGAACACTGAAGCTTTCTTT; CDR3 protein: CASRGSVNTEAFF
clone size: many; D gene: .; J gene: TRBJ2-3; V gene: TRBV5-6; CDR3 DNA: TGTGCCAGCAGCTTGGTCCTCGGCGGCACAGATACGCAGTATTTT; CDR3 protein: CASSLVLGGTDTQYF
clone size: few; D gene: .; J gene: TRBJ1-6; V gene: TRBV20-1; CDR3 DNA: TGCAGTGCCGGGGGACAAAGGGGCTCCTATAATTCACCCCTCCACTTT; CDR3 protein: CSAGGQRGSYNSPLHF
clone size: few; D gene: .; J gene: TRBJ1-4; V gene: TRBV15; CDR3 DNA: TGTGCCACCAGCAGGACAGTGAATGAAAAACTGTTTTTT; CDR3 protein: CATSRTVNEKLFF
clone size: .; D gene: .; J gene: TRBJ2-1; V gene: TRBV6-1; CDR3 DNA: TGTGCCAGCAGTGAGGAGGCTGGACTGTTTGTCGATGAGCAGTTCTTC; CDR3 protein: CASSEEAGLFVDEQFF
clone size: .; D gene: .; J gene: TRBJ2-2; V gene: TRBV20-1; CDR3 DNA: TGCAGTGCTAGAGATCCGGCTAGCCCCCCCTTGGGGGAGCTGTTTTTT; CDR3 protein: CSARDPASPPLGELFF
clone size: few; D gene: .; J gene: TRBJ1-1; V gene: TRBV7-2; CDR3 DNA: TGTGCCAGCAGCCCTAGGACAGCCATTGCTGAAGCTTTCTTT; CDR3 protein: CASSPRTAIAEAFF
clone size: many; D gene: .; J gene: TRBJ2-7; V gene: TRBV5-1; CDR3 DNA: TGCGCCAGCAGCTTGGACAGGGCGTCCTACGAGCAGTACTTC; CDR3 protein: CASSLDRASYEQYF
clone size: many; D gene: TRBD2; J gene: TRBJ2-1; V gene: TRBV6-5; CDR3 DNA: TGTGCCAGCAGACCGACTAGCGGGGGGTCCCTCCACAATGAGCAGTTCTTC; CDR3 protein: CASRPTSGGSLHNEQFF
clone size: many; D gene: .; J gene: TRBJ2-3; V gene: TRBV20-1; CDR3 DNA: TGCAGTGCTAGAGCCCCAGATACGCAGTATTTT; CDR3 protein: CSARAPDTQYF
clone size: many; D gene: .; J gene: TRBJ2-3; V gene: TRBV15; CDR3 DNA: TGTGCCACCAGCAGAGATCGTACAGCCACAGATACGCAGTATTTT; CDR3 protein: CATSRDRTATDTQYF